These 14 T cell receptor beta chains were sequenced from one sample in a study of T cells after yellow fever vaccination. TCRdb reprocessed the 5' RACE reads via MiXCR and lists one record per CDR3 protein. This table holds about 550,000 distinct CDR3 sequences, 15% to 20% found once. The material was PBMCs, obtained 15 days after the yellow fever booster vaccination. These receptor sequences come from a man aged 25 to 45 who received the YFV17D yellow fever vaccine.

This clonotype has a handful of counts. The chain couples TRBV5-1 to TRBJ2-4; the match to TRBD2 covers 10 bases. The V segment lost 0 bases and the J segment 6 bases; nucleotides outside the gene matches: 9. The CDR3 has 17 residues. Germline CDR1 SGHRS, CDR2 YFSETQ. The CDR3 is CASSLGFSSGSINIQYF. Here the CDR3 DNA reads TGCGCCAGCAGCTTGGGCTTCTCTAGCGGGAGTATAAACATTCAGTACTTC.

This clonotype was picked up a small number of times. This rearrangement joins TRBV20-1 to TRBJ1-1; unclear D gene. This CDR3 comprises 13 residues. Trimming removed 3 bases at V and 0 bases at J, with 8 bases between. Germline CDR1 is DFQATT and CDR2 is SNEGSKA (reference sequence). The CDR3: CSASFSLNTEAFF. CDR3 DNA sequence: TGCAGTGCTAGCTTCAGCCTGAACACTGAAGCTTTCTTT.

This clonotype has only a few counts. The J gene is TRBJ2-1, the V gene TRBV7-6; D perhaps matches TRBD2 (6 bases). CDR1 and CDR2 (germline): SGHVS, FNYEAQ. The CDR3 spans 15 residues. Trimming shortened V by 5 bases and J by 6 bases, and 17 bases separated the two germline ends. CDR3: CASSRRDSGVNEQFF. CDR3 coding DNA: TGTGCCAGCAGCCGCCGGGACTCTGGGGTCAATGAGCAGTTCTTC.

This clonotype was detected a few times. J is TRBJ1-5 and V is TRBV12-3 or TRBV12-4, with D maybe TRBD1 (6 bases). CDR3 length: 15 residues. The V gene lost 2 bases and the J gene lost 2 bases, with 10 bases spanning the gap. For the CDR3, the DNA is TGTGCCAGCAGTTTATCGGGGGGCGGCAATCAGCCCCAGCATTTT. Translation gives CASSLSGGGNQPQHF.

This clonotype was seen a few times. The chain has TRBV7-2 and TRBJ1-1; D might be TRBD1 (5 bases). Germline CDR1 is SGHTA and CDR2 is FQGNSA. V shed 4 bases and J shed 5 bases, with 17 bases lying between them. CDR3 size: 15 residues. Written as DNA, the CDR3 is TGTGCCAGCAGCTACCGGGGGGTAGGGGCAACTGAAGCTTTCTTT. It specifies CASSYRGVGATEAFF.

This rearrangement joins TRBV5-1 to TRBJ2-7, with D maybe TRBD2 (5 bases). V lost 3 bases, J lost 6 bases, and 10 bases lay in between. This CDR3 comprises 12 residues. In germline, CDR1 is SGHRS, CDR2 YFSETQ. The CDR3 nucleotides are TGCGCCAGCAGCTCGACTACTTCCGAGCAGTACTTC. Protein product: CASSSTTSEQYF.

In DNA, the CDR3 is TGTGCCAGCGTACAGGGGCCCAACAATGAGCAGTTCTTC. Translated: CASVQGPNNEQFF. V gene TRBV2 combines with J gene TRBJ2-1; 7 bases line up with TRBD1. Germline CDR1 is SNHLY and CDR2 is FYNNEI. Germline trimming cut 8 bases from V and 5 bases from J; bases unmatched to any gene: 6. There are 13 residues in the CDR3.

The chain is built from TRBV15 and TRBJ2-1; D uncertain. The length of the CDR3 is 13 residues. The ends were cut back, 0 bases at V and 7 bases at J, with 7 bases in the middle. Germline CDR1 reads LNHNV; CDR2 reads YYDKDF (reference sequence). CDR3 sequence (DNA): TGTGCCACCAGCAGAGATCGTCCTAATGAGCAGTTCTTC. It is translated as CATSRDRPNEQFF.

As for this clonotype: A much larger clonotype is one base distant, so this may be a read error. The chain couples TRBV5-1 to TRBJ2-5, with TRBD2 identical over 8 bases. Germline values: CDR1 SGHRS, CDR2 YFSETQ. Losses at the gene ends were 4 bases for V and 4 bases for J; bases not matched to a gene: 6. CDR3 length: 14 residues. CDR3 residues: CASSPGGALETQYF. CDR3 coding DNA: TGCGCCAGCAGCCCCGGGGGGGCACTAGAGACCCAGTACTTC.

The J gene is TRBJ2-7, the V gene TRBV6-2 or TRBV6-3; D gene ambiguous. V lost 1 base to trimming and J lost 7 bases, with 17 bases between them. CDR3 size: 15 residues. CDR1 MNHEY and CDR2 SVGEGT come from the germline V gene. CDR3 coding DNA: TGTGCCAGCAGTTACTTACCCCAGAGCCTAGGGGAGCAGTACTTC. Protein: CASSYLPQSLGEQYF.

The V and J genes are TRBV6-1 and TRBJ1-3; D might be TRBD1 (6 bases). Germline loops: CDR1 MNHNS, CDR2 SASEGT. This CDR3 spans 11 amino acids. The ends were cut back, 8 bases at V and 10 bases at J, with 12 bases in the middle. CDR3 bases: TGTGCCAGCGGGGGCGCGGAAACCATATATTTT. It yields the protein CASGGAETIYF.

The chain employs TRBV20-1 and TRBJ2-7; tentative D call: TRBD2 (6 bases). The CDR3 covers 11 residues. The V end lost 6 bases, the J end lost 11 bases, and 17 bases lay between the germline ends. The germline gives CDR1 DFQATT, CDR2 SNEGSKA (reference sequence). The CDR3 bases are TGCAGTGCGCTAGGCGGGGCTGGGGAGTACTTC. Protein product: CSALGGAGEYF.

J is TRBJ1-1 and V is TRBV7-2; D not resolved. The CDR3 extends over 15 amino acids. Trimming removed 5 bases from V and 2 bases from J, with 15 bases in between. Per germline, CDR1 SGHTA and CDR2 FQGNSA. The CDR3 DNA is TGTGCCAGCAGCAAAGCGGGCGGCATTAACACTGAAGCTTTCTTT. Translating gives CASSKAGGINTEAFF.

This clonotype was counted a few times. V is TRBV5-1 and J is TRBJ2-4; D unclear. Germline CDR1 reads SGHRS; CDR2 reads YFSETQ. The CDR3 consists of 19 residues. V was trimmed by 4 bases and J by 0 bases, leaving 23 bases between them. The CDR3 loop is CASSPPTALPNLAKNIQYF. CDR3 DNA: TGCGCCAGCAGCCCCCCGACCGCCCTACCCAACCTAGCCAAAAACATTCAGTACTTC. The full variable domain, in which reference TRBV5-1 and TRBJ2-4 provide the parts outside the CDR3, is KAGVTQTPRYLIKTRGQQVTLSCSPISGHRSVSWYQQTPGQGLQFLFEYFSETQRNKGNFPGRFSGRQFSNSRSEMNVSTLELGDSALYLCASSPPTALPNLAKNIQYFGAGTRLSVL.